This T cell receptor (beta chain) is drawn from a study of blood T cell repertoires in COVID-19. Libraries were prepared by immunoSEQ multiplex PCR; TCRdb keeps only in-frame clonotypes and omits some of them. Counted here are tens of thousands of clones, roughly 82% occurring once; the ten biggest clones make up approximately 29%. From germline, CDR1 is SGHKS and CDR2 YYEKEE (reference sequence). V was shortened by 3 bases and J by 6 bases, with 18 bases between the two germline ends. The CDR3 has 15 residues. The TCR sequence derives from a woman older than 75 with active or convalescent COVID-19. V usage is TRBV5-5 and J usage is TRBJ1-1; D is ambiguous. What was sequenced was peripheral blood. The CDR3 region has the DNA TGTGCCAGCAGCTCGGAGGTGGCACGGGCCCCTGAAGCTTTCTTT. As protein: CASSSEVARAPEAFF.